Below, one TCR beta chain is given with its context. Its antigen is undetermined. With 6 bases clipped from V and 10 bases from J, the junction kept 13 bases outside the gene matches. The V gene's germline CDR1 is DFQATT and CDR2 SNEGSKA (reference sequence). The CDR3 runs to 15 residues. The data derive from a study of CD8 T cells in ankylosing spondylitis. Notes on the study in general: Characteristic of ankylosing spondylitis blood, it appeared, was a TCR beta motif comprising roughly 8 highly homologous variants.

For TCR beta, libraries came from quantitative 5'-RACE with molecular barcodes. TCRdb re-called the 5' RACE reads through MiXCR, storing one row per CDR3 protein. The repertoire holds a few hundred thousand distinct CDR3 sequences, with around 24% as singletons. The TCR originated in a male donor with ankylosing spondylitis. V and J are TRBV20-1 and TRBJ1-6; 9 bases fit TRBD1. The sample consisted of blood, either unsorted or a sorted T cell fraction (not recorded which). The CDR3 DNA sequence: TGCAGTGCCAGACCGGGACAGGGAAGTTGGTCACCCCTCCACTTT. This encodes CSARPGQGSWSPLHF.